The clone carrying this TCR beta chain was seen a single time. This specimen comes from a study of blood T cell repertoires in COVID-19. Those who participated ranged in age from roughly 18 to 89 years and resided in 20 to 25 US areas. Clinical history as reported by participants underpinned cohort assignment. Before being deemed recovered, Cohort 3 donors had two negative PCRs, clearance, or symptom resolution. Profiled with immunoSEQ multiplex PCR; TCRdb holds only in-frame clones, not every one. The sample lists some 400,000 clones; 80% to 90% were seen once. This CDR3 spans 18 amino acids. The V gene's germline CDR1 is SGHVS and CDR2 FQNEAQ. V dropped 3 bases and J dropped 4 bases, with 22 bases sitting between them.

This sequence joins TRBV7-8 and TRBJ1-5; TRBD1 is a possible D gene (5 bases). The receptor comes from a man aged 30-40 years who had recovered from COVID-19. Sample: PBMCs or T cells enriched from blood (not recorded which). CDR3 protein: CASSLMTAMVLGNQPQHF. The CDR3 nucleotides are TGTGCCAGCAGCTTGATGACAGCCATGGTTTTGGGTAATCAGCCCCAGCATTTT.